The source of this TCR beta chain is a study of blood T cell repertoires in COVID-19. The germline V gene encodes CDR1 SGHRS and CDR2 YFSETQ. The CDR3 has 15 residues. Losses at the gene ends were 4 bases for V and 4 bases for J; bases not matched to a gene: 8. The method was immunoSEQ multiplex PCR; TCRdb's version includes in-frame clones alone and lacks a portion of them. Seen here are 150,000 to 170,000 clones, roughly 83% observed once, and the top ten hold about an eighth. The source is a woman aged 55-70 years with COVID-19, enrolled during active disease. The chain couples TRBV5-1 to TRBJ1-2; 9 positions match TRBD1. Sequencing used peripheral blood. The CDR3 loop reads CASSLQPGQGYGYTF. The CDR3 nucleotides read TGCGCCAGCAGCCTGCAACCGGGACAGGGCTATGGCTACACCTTC.